This T cell receptor beta chain was documented in a study of CD8+ T cells in alopecia areata. Study as a whole: For 6 to 18 months, tofacitinib was taken, and 6 months off drug followed.

Treatment defined: oral pan-JAK inhibitor, 5-10 mg twice daily. Samples from alopecia areata patients were lesional scalp punch biopsies and peripheral blood. Germline-derived CDR1 and CDR2 are ENHRY and SYGVKD. This CDR3 region has 15 residues. RNA was isolated and reverse transcribed to cDNA, the sequencing template. Sequencing used immunoSEQ multiplex PCR; TCRdb keeps in-frame clones, though not all of them. The data hold 150,000 to 200,000 clones, with approximately 57% observed a single time. With respect to this clone: The junction differs from germline at one of its ends, possibly a read error.

This chain links TRBV10-3 with TRBJ1-6; D possibly corresponds to TRBD1 (5 bases). The source was CD4+ T cells sorted from blood, collected at week 24, from a patient treated with tofacitinib. This receptor was identified in a human donor with alopecia areata. The CDR3 nucleotides read TGTGCCAGCAGTTACTCTACGGGGCAGGGTTCACCCCTCCACTTT. It specifies CASSYSTGQGSPLHF.